The 5 T cell receptor beta chains in this list originate from one sample, sequenced in a study of OX40 agonist ivuxolimab in advanced cancers. Using immunoSEQ multiplex PCR, the repertoire was profiled, and TCRdb retains in-frame clones only, with some absent. The sample has some 25,000 clones, just over 85% seen once. Sample: CD4+ or CD8+ T cells sorted from blood, taken in a trial of the OX40 agonist ivuxolimab. The receptors were gathered from an adult with an advanced solid tumor such as melanoma, head and neck, liver or kidney cancer.

J is TRBJ2-5 and V is TRBV28, with 7 bases fitting TRBD2. The germline V gene has CDR1 MDHEN and CDR2 SYDVKM. The CDR3 spans 18 residues. V was clipped by 3 bases and J by 3 bases; unmatched bases: 16. The CDR3 is CASSFMELEGGLEETQYF. The CDR3 DNA reads TGTGCCAGCAGTTTTATGGAGTTGGAGGGAGGACTAGAAGAGACCCAGTACTTC. Looking up the rest from reference TRBV28 and TRBJ2-5 gives the full variable domain: DVKVTQSSRYLVKRTGEKVFLECVQDMDHENMFWYRQDPGLGLRLIYFSYDVKMKEKGDIPEGYSVSREKKERFSLILESASTNQTSMYLCASSFMELEGGLEETQYFGPGTRLLVL.

The V call is TRBV19, the J call TRBJ2-2; the D gene is possibly TRBD1 (5 bases). The CDR3 runs to 15 residues. V lost 8 bases to trimming and J lost 3 bases, with 16 bases between them. Germline CDR1 reads LNHDA; CDR2 reads SQIVND (reference sequence). The CDR3 nucleotides are TGTGCCAGTCACCCAGGGAATACGGACACCGGGGAGCTGTTTTTT. Encoded protein: CASHPGNTDTGELFF.

The V and J genes are TRBV27 and TRBJ2-7, with 13 nucleotides matching TRBD2. This CDR3 comprises 15 residues. V was clipped by 5 bases and J by 6 bases; unmatched bases: 7. Per the germline V gene, CDR1 is MNHEY and CDR2 is SMNVEV (reference sequence). Here the CDR3 DNA reads TGTGCCAGCAGTCCAGGGACTAGCGGGAAGGGCGAGCAGTACTTC. It yields the protein CASSPGTSGKGEQYF.

This chain uses TRBV14 with TRBJ1-2, with 7 nucleotides matching TRBD1. CDR3 length: 13 residues. V lost 4 bases and J lost 4; bases outside the gene matches: 3. CDR1 and CDR2 (germline): SGHDN, FVKESK. CDR3: CASSPGQTYGYTF. The DNA for the CDR3 is TGTGCCAGCAGCCCGGGACAGACCTATGGCTACACCTTC.

The chain joins TRBV5-5 to TRBJ1-1; 8 nucleotides line up with TRBD1. Germline assignment: CDR1 SGHKS and CDR2 YYEKEE (reference sequence). The J segment lost 1 base and the V segment lost 3 bases, leaving 2 bases of the junction unmatched. CDR3 length equals 14 residues. The CDR3 loop is CASSSGTGNTEAFF. CDR3 sequence (DNA): TGTGCCAGCAGCTCCGGGACAGGGAACACTGAAGCTTTCTTT.